The 12 T cell receptor beta chains below come from one sample, sequenced in a study of control samples from healthy donors and cancer patients. Some clones are missing from TCRdb's copy, which holds only in-frame ones; the method was immunoSEQ multiplex PCR. The table lists about 94,000 clones, 90% of them singletons. The sequenced material came from blood. These receptors were taken from a woman between 18 and 29 years old in good health.

CDR3 region: CASSPADQPSEQYF. CDR3 DNA: TGTGCCAGCAGCCCGGCCGATCAACCCTCCGAGCAGTACTTC. The chain employs TRBV6-5 and TRBJ2-7; D remains ambiguous. Looked up from germline, CDR1 is MNHEY and CDR2 is SVGAGI. The V gene lost 6 bases and the J gene lost 6 bases, with 18 bases spanning the gap. The CDR3 covers 14 residues.

The chain joins TRBV9 to TRBJ1-3; D is ambiguous. This CDR3 has 17 residues. The germline CDR1 and CDR2 sequences are SGDLS and YYNGEE. V was trimmed by 0 bases and J by 0 bases, leaving 13 bases between them. CDR3 coding DNA: TGTGCCAGCAGCGTAGCTTTAGGAGCCAGCTCTGGAAACACCATATATTTT. Protein product: CASSVALGASSGNTIYF.

DNA of the CDR3: TGTGCCAGCCGGGGGGCGAAGAAAGCTTTCTTT. Protein product: CASRGAKKAFF. The chain has TRBV27 and TRBJ1-1, with D possibly TRBD1 on 6 matching bases. The CDR3 covers 11 residues. Trimming left V 8 bases short and J 9 bases short, with 13 bases between. Germline CDR1 MNHEY, CDR2 SMNVEV (reference sequence).

This clone has just a few counts. The chain employs TRBV6-5 and TRBJ1-3; D ambiguous. V was shortened by 0 bases and J by 3 bases, with 9 bases between the two germline ends. CDR3 length: 15 residues. Germline assignment: CDR1 MNHEY and CDR2 SVGAGI. CDR3 region: CASSYSGSRGNTIYF. The DNA of the CDR3 is TGTGCCAGCAGTTACTCCGGGTCTCGTGGAAACACCATATATTTT.

This chain connects TRBV28 to TRBJ1-5; perhaps TRBD1 as D (6 bases). The length of the CDR3 is 15 residues. CDR1 and CDR2 (germline): MDHEN, SYDVKM. V was pared by 5 bases and J by 3 bases, with 14 bases between. The CDR3 coding sequence is TGTGCCAGCAGTCCAAATCAGGGGTACAATCAGCCCCAGCATTTT. This sequence encodes CASSPNQGYNQPQHF.

The chain employs TRBV14 and TRBJ2-3; D possibly corresponds to TRBD2 (6 bases). Germline V gene sequence: CDR1 SGHDN, CDR2 FVKESK. The CDR3 is made up of 13 amino acids. Trimming pared 4 bases from V and 10 bases from J, leaving 15 bases between. CDR3 DNA sequence: TGTGCCAGCAGCCGCGACAGTCCGGGGGCGCAGTATTTT. Protein sequence: CASSRDSPGAQYF.

This clone has more than one count but fewer than ten. The chain joins TRBV19 to TRBJ2-1; no clear D gene. V lost 3 bases and J lost 4, with 10 bases in between. CDR3 size: 14 residues. Looked up from germline, CDR1 is LNHDA and CDR2 is SQIVND (reference sequence). The CDR3 bases are TGTGCCAGTAGTATCATTGAAGATTACAATGAGCAGTTCTTC. Translation: CASSIIEDYNEQFF.

The chain links TRBV24-1 to TRBJ2-1; 9 bases match TRBD1. Germline values: CDR1 KGHDR, CDR2 SFDVKD. There are 17 residues in the CDR3. J gave up 5 bases and V 2 bases, and 9 bases lay outside the gene matches. In DNA form, the CDR3 reads TGTGCCACCAGTGATTCTCCCGGGACAGGGTACCACAATGAGCAGTTCTTC. It encodes CATSDSPGTGYHNEQFF.

This chain connects TRBV11-3 to TRBJ1-1; TRBD1 agrees at 9 bases. V gave up 5 bases and J gave up 0 bases; unmatched junction bases: 7. The CDR3 has 16 residues. Germline assignment: CDR1 SGHNT and CDR2 YENEEA. In nucleotides, the CDR3 is TGTGCCAGCAGCCCGGGACAGGGCCTCATGAACACTGAAGCTTTCTTT. Translating gives CASSPGQGLMNTEAFF.

The rearrangement uses TRBV9 and TRBJ2-6; 9 bases match TRBD1. V lost 7 bases, J lost 3 bases, and 8 bases stayed unmatched. Looked up from germline, CDR1 is SGDLS and CDR2 is YYNGEE. The CDR3 contains 16 residues. CDR3 sequence: CASAGQGLDGANVLTF. CDR3 in DNA: TGTGCCAGCGCGGGACAGGGCTTGGATGGGGCCAACGTCCTGACTTTC.

The V call is TRBV21-1, the J call TRBJ1-1. TRBV21-1 is noted as a pseudogene. The CDR3 length is 14 residues. The CDR3 nucleotides are TGTGCCAGCAGCAAAGGGGGGGGTGACACTGAAGCTTTCTTT. Translation: CASSKGGGDTEAFF.

This clone appeared once. The chain recombines TRBV28 with TRBJ1-4; 7 nucleotides match TRBD1. The junction had 5 bases not matched to a gene; V was cut back by 10 bases and J by 0 bases. Germline CDR1 reads MDHEN; CDR2 reads SYDVKM. The CDR3 spans 14 residues. CDR3 sequence reads: CANSGGSTNEKLFF. For the CDR3, the DNA is TGTGCCAACTCAGGGGGATCAACTAATGAAAAACTGTTTTTT.